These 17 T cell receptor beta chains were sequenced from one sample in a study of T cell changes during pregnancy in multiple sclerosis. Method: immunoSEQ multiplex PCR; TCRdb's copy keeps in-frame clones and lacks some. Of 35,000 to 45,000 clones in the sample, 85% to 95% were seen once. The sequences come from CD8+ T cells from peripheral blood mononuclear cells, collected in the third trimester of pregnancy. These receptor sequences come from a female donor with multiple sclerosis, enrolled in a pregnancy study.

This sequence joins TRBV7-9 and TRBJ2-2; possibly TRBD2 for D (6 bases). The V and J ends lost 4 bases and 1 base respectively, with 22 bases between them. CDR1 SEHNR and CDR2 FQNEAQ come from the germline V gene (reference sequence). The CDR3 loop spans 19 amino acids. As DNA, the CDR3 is TGTGCCAGCAGCTCAACTCGACGGATCGGGGGAATGAACACCGGGGAGCTGTTTTTT. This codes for CASSSTRRIGGMNTGELFF.

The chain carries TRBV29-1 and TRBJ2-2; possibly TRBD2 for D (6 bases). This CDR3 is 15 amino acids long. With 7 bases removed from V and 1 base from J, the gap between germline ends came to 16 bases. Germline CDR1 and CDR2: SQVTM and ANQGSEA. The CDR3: CSAASGGMNTGELFF. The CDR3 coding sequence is TGCAGCGCCGCCAGTGGAGGGATGAACACCGGGGAGCTGTTTTTT.

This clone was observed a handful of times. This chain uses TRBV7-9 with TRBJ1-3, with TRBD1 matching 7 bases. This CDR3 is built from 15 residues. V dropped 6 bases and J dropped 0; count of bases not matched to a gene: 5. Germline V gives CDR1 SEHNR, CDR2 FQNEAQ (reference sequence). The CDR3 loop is CASREGTVSGNTIYF. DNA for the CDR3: TGTGCCAGCAGGGAAGGGACAGTCTCTGGAAACACCATATATTTT.

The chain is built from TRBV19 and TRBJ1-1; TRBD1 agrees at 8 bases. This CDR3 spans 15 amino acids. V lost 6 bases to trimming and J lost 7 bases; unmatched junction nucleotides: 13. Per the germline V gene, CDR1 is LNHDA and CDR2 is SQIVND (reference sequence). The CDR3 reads CASSLGQGAKNEAFF. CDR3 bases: TGTGCCAGTAGCCTCGGACAGGGCGCTAAAAATGAAGCTTTCTTT. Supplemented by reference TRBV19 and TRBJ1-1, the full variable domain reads DGGITQSPKYLFRKEGQNVTLSCEQNLNHDAMYWYRQDPGQGLRLIYYSQIVNDFQKGDIAEGYSVSREKKESFPLTVTSAQKNPTAFYLCASSLGQGAKNEAFFGQGTRLTVV.

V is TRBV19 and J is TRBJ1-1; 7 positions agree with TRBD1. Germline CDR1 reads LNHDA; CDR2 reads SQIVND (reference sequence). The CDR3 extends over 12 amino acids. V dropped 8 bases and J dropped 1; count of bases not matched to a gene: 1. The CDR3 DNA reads TGTGCCAGTCACAGGGGGAACACTGAAGCTTTCTTT. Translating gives CASHRGNTEAFF.

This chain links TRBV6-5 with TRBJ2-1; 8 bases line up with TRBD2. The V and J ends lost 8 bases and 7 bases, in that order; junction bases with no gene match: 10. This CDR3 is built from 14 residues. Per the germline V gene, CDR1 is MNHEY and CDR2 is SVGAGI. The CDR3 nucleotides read TGTGCCAGCTCGACGGGGGGGGGCGGGAATGAGCAGTTCTTC. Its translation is CASSTGGGGNEQFF.

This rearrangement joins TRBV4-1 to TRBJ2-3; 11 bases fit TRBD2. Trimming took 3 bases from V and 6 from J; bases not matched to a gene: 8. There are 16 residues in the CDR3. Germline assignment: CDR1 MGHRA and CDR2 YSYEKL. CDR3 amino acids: CASSQALSGGADTQYF. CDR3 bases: TGCGCCAGCAGCCAGGCCCTTAGCGGGGGGGCGGATACGCAGTATTTT.

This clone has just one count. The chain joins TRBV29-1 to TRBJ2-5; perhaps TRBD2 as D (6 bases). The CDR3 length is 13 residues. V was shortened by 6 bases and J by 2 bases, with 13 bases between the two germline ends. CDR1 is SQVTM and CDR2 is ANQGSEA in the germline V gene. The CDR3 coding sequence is TGCAGCGTCCACGGACTACTGCAAGAGACCCAGTACTTC. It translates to CSVHGLLQETQYF. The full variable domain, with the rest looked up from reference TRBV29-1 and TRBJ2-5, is SAVISQKPSRDICQRGTSLTIQCQVDSQVTMMFWYRQQPGQSLTLIATANQGSEATYESGFVIDKFPISRPNLTFSTLTVSNMSPEDSSIYLCSVHGLLQETQYFGPGTRLLVL.

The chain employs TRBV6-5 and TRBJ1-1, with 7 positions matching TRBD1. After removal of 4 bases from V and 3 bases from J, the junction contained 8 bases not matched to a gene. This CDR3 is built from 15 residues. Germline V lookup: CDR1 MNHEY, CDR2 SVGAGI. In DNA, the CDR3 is TGTGCCAGCAGTTCAGACAGGGAGGCGGACACTGAAGCTTTCTTT. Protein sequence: CASSSDREADTEAFF.

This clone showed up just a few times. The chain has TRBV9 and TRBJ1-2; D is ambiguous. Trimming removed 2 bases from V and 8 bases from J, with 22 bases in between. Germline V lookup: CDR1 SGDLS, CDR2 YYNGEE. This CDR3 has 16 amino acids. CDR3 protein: CASSVEPGAEGGGYTF. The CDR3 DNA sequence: TGTGCCAGCAGCGTGGAACCTGGAGCCGAGGGAGGGGGCTACACCTTC.

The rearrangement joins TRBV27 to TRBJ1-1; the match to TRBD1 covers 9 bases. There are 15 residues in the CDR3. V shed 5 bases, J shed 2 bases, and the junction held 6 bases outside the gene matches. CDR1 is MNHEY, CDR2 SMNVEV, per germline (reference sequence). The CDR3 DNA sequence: TGTGCCAGCAGTCCCTCGGGACAGGGAAACACTGAAGCTTTCTTT. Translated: CASSPSGQGNTEAFF.

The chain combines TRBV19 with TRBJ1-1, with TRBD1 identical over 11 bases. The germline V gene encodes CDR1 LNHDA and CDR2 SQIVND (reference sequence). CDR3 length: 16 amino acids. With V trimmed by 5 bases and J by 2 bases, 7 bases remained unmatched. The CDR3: CASSEGQGEINTEAFF. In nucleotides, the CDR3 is TGTGCCAGTAGTGAGGGACAGGGGGAGATCAACACTGAAGCTTTCTTT. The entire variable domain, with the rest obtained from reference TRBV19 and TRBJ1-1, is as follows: DGGITQSPKYLFRKEGQNVTLSCEQNLNHDAMYWYRQDPGQGLRLIYYSQIVNDFQKGDIAEGYSVSREKKESFPLTVTSAQKNPTAFYLCASSEGQGEINTEAFFGQGTRLTVV.

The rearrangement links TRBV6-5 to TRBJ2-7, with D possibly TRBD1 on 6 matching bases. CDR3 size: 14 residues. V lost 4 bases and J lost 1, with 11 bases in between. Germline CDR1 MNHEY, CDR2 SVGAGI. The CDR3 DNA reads TGTGCCAGCAGTTCTCAGGGGCGATCCTACGAGCAGTACTTC. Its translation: CASSSQGRSYEQYF.

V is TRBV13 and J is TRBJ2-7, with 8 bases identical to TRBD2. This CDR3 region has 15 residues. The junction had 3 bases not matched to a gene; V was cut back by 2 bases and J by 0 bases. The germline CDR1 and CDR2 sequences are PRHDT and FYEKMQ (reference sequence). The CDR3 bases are TGTGCCAGCAGCTTATTCGGGGGGGGCTCCTACGAGCAGTACTTC. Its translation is CASSLFGGGSYEQYF.

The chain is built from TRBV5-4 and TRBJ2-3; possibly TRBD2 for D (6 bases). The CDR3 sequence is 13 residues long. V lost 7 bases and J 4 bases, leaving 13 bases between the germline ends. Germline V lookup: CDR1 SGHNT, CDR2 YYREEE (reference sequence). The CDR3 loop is CASGTGGSDTQYF. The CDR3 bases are TGTGCCAGCGGGACTGGGGGGTCAGATACGCAGTATTTT.

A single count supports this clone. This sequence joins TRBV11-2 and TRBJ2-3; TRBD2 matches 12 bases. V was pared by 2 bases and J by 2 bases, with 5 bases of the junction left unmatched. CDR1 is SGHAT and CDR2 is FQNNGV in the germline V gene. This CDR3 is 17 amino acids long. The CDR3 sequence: CASSLWLAGGDTDTQYF. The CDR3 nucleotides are TGTGCCAGCAGCTTATGGCTAGCGGGGGGGGACACAGATACGCAGTATTTT.

The CDR3 spells CASSALTGGAGTGELFF. In DNA, the CDR3 is TGTGCCAGCAGCGCCCTTACAGGGGGCGCCGGCACCGGGGAGCTGTTTTTT. The chain recombines TRBV13 with TRBJ2-2; TRBD1 agrees at 9 bases. Germline-derived CDR1 and CDR2 are PRHDT and FYEKMQ (reference sequence). The V gene end was trimmed by 5 bases and the J gene end by 4 bases; junction bases not matched to a gene: 11. CDR3 length equals 17 residues.